A single TCR beta chain is shown here with its context. This entry is derived from a study of blood T cell repertoires in COVID-19. Sequencing used immunoSEQ multiplex PCR; TCRdb keeps in-frame clones, though not all of them. The repertoire holds some 60,000 clones, with approximately 92% as singletons. In germline, CDR1 is KGHDR, CDR2 SFDVKD. The CDR3 consists of 12 residues. With 4 bases removed from V and 7 bases from J, the gap between germline ends came to 9 bases. The clonotype comes from a human donor in a cohort sampled during active COVID-19. V gene TRBV24-1 combines with J gene TRBJ1-2, with D perhaps matching TRBD1 (6 bases). Sequenced material: peripheral blood. CDR3 protein: CATSDSRGGYTF. The DNA for the CDR3 is TGTGCCACCAGTGACTCCAGGGGTGGCTACACCTTC.